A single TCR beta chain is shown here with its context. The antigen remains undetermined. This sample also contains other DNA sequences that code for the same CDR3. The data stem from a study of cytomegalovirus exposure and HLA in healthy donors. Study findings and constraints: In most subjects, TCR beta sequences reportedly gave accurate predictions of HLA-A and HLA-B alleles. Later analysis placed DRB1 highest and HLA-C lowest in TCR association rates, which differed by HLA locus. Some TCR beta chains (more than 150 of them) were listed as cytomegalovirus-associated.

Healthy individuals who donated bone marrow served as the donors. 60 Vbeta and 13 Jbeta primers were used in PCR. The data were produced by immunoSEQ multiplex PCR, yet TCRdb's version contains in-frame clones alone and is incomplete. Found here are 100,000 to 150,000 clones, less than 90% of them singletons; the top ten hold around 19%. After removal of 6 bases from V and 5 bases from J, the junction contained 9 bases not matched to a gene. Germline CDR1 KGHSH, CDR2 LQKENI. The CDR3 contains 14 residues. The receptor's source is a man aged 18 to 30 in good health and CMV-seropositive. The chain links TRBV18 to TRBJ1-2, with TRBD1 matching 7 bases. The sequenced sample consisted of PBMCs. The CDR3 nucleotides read TGTGCCAGCTCCCAGGGACAGCCTCTGTATGGCTACACCTTC. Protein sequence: CASSQGQPLYGYTF.